Sequencing of this T cell receptor beta chain was carried out in a study of T cells after yellow fever vaccination. The germline V and J ends were trimmed by 2 bases and 3 bases, with 8 bases remaining between them. This CDR3 is 13 amino acids long. The germline gives CDR1 LGHDT, CDR2 YNNKEL (reference sequence). This clonotype was seen many times. A single record per CDR3 protein comes from TCRdb applying MiXCR to the 5' RACE reads. Among 200,000 to 300,000 distinct CDR3 sequences listed, about 3.9% were seen once. The receptor comes from a man between 18 and 29 years old who received the YFV17D yellow fever vaccine. The sample here was PBMCs, taken 15 days after the yellow fever booster vaccination. This chain joins TRBV3-1 and TRBJ2-7, with a possible D match to TRBD1 (6 bases). In DNA, the CDR3 is TGTGCCAGCAGCCAAACAGGGTACTACGAGCAGTACGTC. Protein sequence: CASSQTGYYEQYV.